This T cell receptor beta chain was recorded in a study of tumor-infiltrating lymphocytes in primary liver carcinoma. Study information: These patients were men and women whose ages were 30 to 69 years.

For each extraction, RNA and DNA were obtained together from about 19-30 mg of unsorted bulk tissue. This CDR3 comprises 16 residues. CDR1 is MDHEN and CDR2 is SYDVKM in the germline V gene. Constant-region priming of about 500 ng total RNA yielded TCR beta cDNA. Three nested multiplex PCR rounds, a slightly modified ARM-PCR, produced the libraries for TCR beta. Researchers ran the first two PCR rounds for ten to eleven cycles each with TRBV1-TRBV30 forward primers and a C-beta reverse primer. TCRdb used MiXCR to reprocess the multiplex PCR reads, holding one entry per CDR3 protein. This table has about 44,000 distinct CDR3 sequences, over 70% appearing once. Note on this clonotype: The junction departs from the called germline gene at one end, perhaps through a read error.

The chain has TRBV28 and TRBJ2-1, with D perhaps matching TRBD1 (6 bases). This sequence originates from a man aged 35 to 55 with primary liver carcinoma and hepatitis B virus infection. Sequencing used liver tumor tissue from sampling region 3. Described subset: tumor region T3, left-lateral pole. CDR3 residues: CASSSDSGGSYNEQSF. The CDR3 nucleotides are TGTGCCAGCAGTTCCGACAGTGGGGGCTCCTACAATGAGCAGTCCTTC. The whole variable domain, remainder taken from reference TRBV28 and TRBJ2-1, is DVKVTQSSRYLVKRTGEKVFLECVQDMDHENMFWYRQDPGLGLRLIYFSYDVKMKEKGDIPEGYSVSREKKERFSLILESASTNQTSMYLCASSSDSGGSYNEQSFGPGTRLTVL.